This passage covers 10 T cell receptor beta chains from one sample sequenced in a study of T cell repertoires in cytomegalovirus infection. These receptors have no identified antigens. TCRdb ran MiXCR on the reads and lists one entry per CDR3 protein. The sample shows some 920,000 distinct CDR3 sequences, about a third of them seen only once. Here the sequenced sample was cultured CD8+ T cells from PBMCs, taken from culture after CMV antigen stimulation. The receptors derive from a human donor in good health (CMV status not recorded). Some clones in this sample may be carry-over from other donors' samples.

J is TRBJ1-3 and V is TRBV14, with D perhaps TRBD1 (5 bases). In germline, CDR1 is SGHDN, CDR2 FVKESK. CDR3 length: 15 residues. V dropped 1 base and J dropped 5 bases, with 12 bases sitting between them. The CDR3 spells CASSQVAWGRNTIYF. CDR3 sequence (DNA): TGTGCCAGCAGCCAAGTGGCTTGGGGCAGAAACACCATATATTTT.

Comment on this clonotype: Germline and junction disagree at one end, which may indicate a read error. The V gene is TRBV7-6, the J gene TRBJ2-7, with 10 bases matching TRBD1. The V gene's germline CDR1 is SGHVS and CDR2 FNYEAQ. The CDR3 sequence is 15 residues long. CDR3 coding DNA: TGTGCTAGCAGCTCTGGACAGGGGGGGATCTACGAGCAGTACTTC. As protein: CASSSGQGGIYEQYF.

With regard to this clonotype: One end of the junction does not line up with germline, which may come from a read error. This chain connects TRBV11-2 to TRBJ1-1, with D possibly TRBD1 on 6 matching bases. Per germline, CDR1 SGHAT and CDR2 FQNNGV. The CDR3 length is 14 residues. CDR3 loop: CVSSDQGRGTEAFF. DNA of the CDR3: TGTGTCAGCAGTGACCAGGGGAGGGGCACTGAAGCTTTCTTT.

The chain combines TRBV25-1 with TRBJ1-4; possible D gene TRBD1, 6 bases. The CDR3 sequence is 15 residues long. V was trimmed by 2 bases and J by 3 bases, leaving 10 bases between them. CDR1 is MGHDK and CDR2 is SYGVNS in the germline V gene. The CDR3 here is CASSETGMSNEKLFF. The CDR3 DNA reads TGTGCCAGCAGTGAAACAGGGATGTCTAATGAAAAACTGTTTTTT.

The chain is built from TRBV12-3 or TRBV12-4 and TRBJ2-7; possibly TRBD1 for D (5 bases). The CDR3 runs to 15 residues. Trimming removed 3 bases at V and 5 bases at J, with 17 bases between. The CDR3 here is CASSFMGPPTDEQYF. As DNA, the CDR3 is TGTGCCAGCAGTTTTATGGGGCCCCCAACAGACGAGCAGTACTTC.

At least ten counts were recorded for this clonotype. The V gene is TRBV7-8, the J gene TRBJ2-2, with 7 bases lining up with TRBD1. The CDR3 is made up of 15 amino acids. With V trimmed by 0 bases and J by 4 bases, 2 bases remained unmatched. Germline V gives CDR1 SGHVS, CDR2 FQNEAQ. In nucleotides, the CDR3 is TGTGCCAGCAGCTTAGCGACAGGGCGCACCGGGGAGCTGTTTTTT. Its translation: CASSLATGRTGELFF. The full variable domain, in which reference TRBV7-8 and TRBJ2-2 provide the parts outside the CDR3, is GAGVSQSPRYKVAKRGQDVALRCDPISGHVSLFWYQQALGQGPEFLTYFQNEAQLDKSGLPSDRFFAERPEGSVSTLKIQRTQQEDSAVYLCASSLATGRTGELFFGEGSRLTVL.

The rearrangement links TRBV28 to TRBJ1-2, with 7 nucleotides matching TRBD1. CDR1 and CDR2 (germline): MDHEN, SYDVKM. There are 17 residues in the CDR3. V dropped 2 bases and J dropped 5; count of bases not matched to a gene: 14. This chain's CDR3 is CASSLNPPRTGRYGYTF. The CDR3, as DNA: TGTGCCAGCAGTTTAAATCCCCCCCGGACAGGTCGGTATGGCTACACCTTC.

At least ten counts were recorded for this clonotype. The chain links TRBV7-8 to TRBJ1-2; D possibly corresponds to TRBD1 (6 bases). Trimming left V 7 bases short and J 2 bases short, with 26 bases between. The CDR3 runs to 18 residues. The germline CDR1 and CDR2 sequences are SGHVS and FQNEAQ. DNA of the CDR3: TGTGCCAGCATCCTAGGCGCTGGGGGCGCGGGGGCAAACTATGGCTACACCTTC. Its protein is CASILGAGGAGANYGYTF.

The sample holds a few counts of this clonotype. The rearrangement joins TRBV7-8 to TRBJ2-1; D may correspond to TRBD1 or TRBD2 (5 bases each). The CDR3 runs to 15 residues. Germline-derived CDR1 and CDR2 are SGHVS and FQNEAQ. Trimming left V 1 base short and J 2 bases short, with 9 bases between. The CDR3 loop reads CASSLGGFAYNEQFF. CDR3 sequence (DNA): TGTGCCAGCAGCTTAGGGGGGTTCGCCTACAATGAGCAGTTCTTC. Supplemented by reference TRBV7-8 and TRBJ2-1, the full variable domain reads GAGVSQSPRYKVAKRGQDVALRCDPISGHVSLFWYQQALGQGPEFLTYFQNEAQLDKSGLPSDRFFAERPEGSVSTLKIQRTQQEDSAVYLCASSLGGFAYNEQFFGPGTRLTVL.

This clonotype was seen a few times. J is TRBJ2-2 and V is TRBV28, with 13 bases aligning to TRBD2. The CDR3 is 19 residues long. The germline CDR1 and CDR2 sequences are MDHEN and SYDVKM. Trimming at V came to 5 bases and at J to 1 base, leaving 10 bases not matched to a gene. In DNA form, the CDR3 reads TGTGCCAGCAGTGTCGGACTAGCGGGGGCCCTTCAGAACACCGGGGAGCTGTTTTTT. It specifies CASSVGLAGALQNTGELFF.